These 30 T cell receptor beta chains share one sample of origin, sequenced in a study of OX40 agonist ivuxolimab in advanced cancers. Generated by immunoSEQ multiplex PCR, the TCRdb table keeps only in-frame clones and is missing some. The data show about 46,000 clones, about 80% seen once. Sequenced material: CD4+ or CD8+ T cells sorted from blood, taken in a trial of the OX40 agonist ivuxolimab. The source is an adult with an advanced solid tumor such as melanoma, head and neck, liver or kidney cancer.

J is TRBJ1-1 and V is TRBV5-1; possible D gene TRBD1, 5 bases. Trimming pared 1 base from V and 4 bases from J, leaving 11 bases between. The CDR3 consists of 14 residues. Germline CDR1 and CDR2: SGHRS and YFSETQ. CDR3 in DNA: TGCGCCAGCAGCTTGAGTCAGGGAGGCACTGAAGCTTTCTTT. It translates to CASSLSQGGTEAFF.

The chain is built from TRBV5-1 and TRBJ1-1; TRBD1 aligns across 7 bases. V was clipped by 0 bases and J by 6 bases; unmatched bases: 8. Germline-derived CDR1 and CDR2 are SGHRS and YFSETQ. The CDR3 consists of 15 residues. CDR3 region: CASSLAGTAAPEAFF. The CDR3 DNA reads TGCGCCAGCAGCTTGGCCGGGACAGCAGCACCTGAAGCTTTCTTT.

A few counts support this clone. The gene calls are TRBV7-7 and TRBJ2-1, with D uncertain. CDR3 length equals 13 residues. Looked up from germline, CDR1 is SSHAT and CDR2 is FNYEAQ (reference sequence). V lost 6 bases to trimming and J lost 4 bases, with 10 bases between them. CDR3 loop: CASSTDRYNEQFF. In nucleotides, the CDR3 is TGTGCCAGCAGTACTGACCGGTACAATGAGCAGTTCTTC.

The chain is built from TRBV5-1 and TRBJ2-7; the D gene is possibly TRBD1 (6 bases). The CDR3 sequence is 14 residues long. The ends were cut back, 4 bases at V and 1 base at J, with 12 bases in the middle. Germline CDR1 SGHRS, CDR2 YFSETQ. In nucleotides, the CDR3 is TGCGCCAGCAGCCACAGGGAACGGTCCTACGAGCAGTACTTC. Translation: CASSHRERSYEQYF.

V gene TRBV7-8 combines with J gene TRBJ2-2; D possibly corresponds to TRBD1 (5 bases). Trimming left V 5 bases short and J 7 bases short, with 14 bases between. Germline loops: CDR1 SGHVS, CDR2 FQNEAQ. The CDR3 runs 14 residues. CDR3 DNA sequence: TGTGCCAGCAGCGCCAACCAGGGTGGCGGGGAGCTGTTTTTT. Protein: CASSANQGGGELFF.

J is TRBJ2-2 and V is TRBV5-1; TRBD2 matches at 9 bases. Germline V gene lookup returns CDR1 SGHRS and CDR2 YFSETQ. The CDR3 extends over 15 amino acids. Trimming cost V 2 bases and J 4 bases; bases outside gene matches: 3. In DNA, the CDR3 is TGCGCCAGCAGCTTACGCGGGGGGGTCACCGGGGAGCTGTTTTTT. Protein: CASSLRGGVTGELFF.

The chain has TRBV2 and TRBJ1-4; TRBD1 might be the D (5 bases). V was cut by 6 bases and J by 6 bases, with 8 bases left in between. This CDR3 contains 12 residues. The germline CDR1 and CDR2 sequences are SNHLY and FYNNEI. The CDR3 region is CASSREDEKLFF. The CDR3 region has the DNA TGTGCCAGCAGCAGGGAGGATGAAAAACTGTTTTTT.

This clone was recorded once. V gene TRBV4-1 combines with J gene TRBJ2-1; a possible D gene is TRBD2 (5 bases). The CDR3 length is 14 residues. Trimming left V 1 base short and J 6 bases short, with 10 bases between. The germline CDR1 and CDR2 sequences are MGHRA and YSYEKL. CDR3: CASSQAGNRNEQFF. The CDR3 bases are TGCGCCAGCAGCCAAGCGGGAAACCGCAATGAGCAGTTCTTC.

The J gene is TRBJ1-4, the V gene TRBV5-4, with 10 positions matching TRBD1. With V trimmed by 0 bases and J by 5 bases, 1 base remained unmatched. The V gene's germline CDR1 is SGHNT and CDR2 YYREEE (reference sequence). CDR3 length: 15 amino acids. The CDR3 spells CASSLGGQGNEKLFF. The CDR3 DNA is TGTGCCAGCAGCTTGGGGGGACAGGGGAATGAAAAACTGTTTTTT. Together with reference TRBV5-4 and TRBJ1-4, the CDR3 gives the full variable domain: ETGVTQSPTHLIKTRGQQVTLRCSSQSGHNTVSWYQQALGQGPQFIFQYYREEENGRGNFPPRFSGLQFPNYSSELNVNALELDDSALYLCASSLGGQGNEKLFFGSGTQLSVL.

This rearrangement joins TRBV15 to TRBJ2-3, with 7 nucleotides matching TRBD1. This CDR3 region has 16 residues. The germline V gene has CDR1 LNHNV and CDR2 YYDKDF (reference sequence). V gave up 0 bases and J gave up 1 base; unmatched junction bases: 4. This CDR3 reads CATSRDDRDRTDTQYF. CDR3 nucleotide sequence: TGTGCCACCAGCAGAGATGACAGGGACCGCACAGATACGCAGTATTTT.

The V gene is TRBV6-5, the J gene TRBJ1-6; a weak D match, TRBD1 (6 bases). In germline, CDR1 is MNHEY, CDR2 SVGAGI. Trimming cost V 7 bases and J 6 bases, with 16 bases left between them. CDR3 length equals 15 residues. CDR3 loop: CASTRTWGPNSPLHF. CDR3 bases: TGTGCCAGCACCAGGACGTGGGGGCCTAATTCACCCCTCCACTTT.

The V gene is TRBV15, the J gene TRBJ2-3; 7 bases are shared with TRBD2. V was pared by 4 bases and J by 2 bases, with 6 bases of the junction left unmatched. Germline V gives CDR1 LNHNV, CDR2 YYDKDF (reference sequence). CDR3 length: 15 amino acids. Here the CDR3 DNA reads TGTGCCACCAGCAACCTAGCGGTTGCCACAGATACGCAGTATTTT. Protein sequence: CATSNLAVATDTQYF.

The chain recombines TRBV19 with TRBJ1-2; 10 bases align to TRBD1. J was trimmed by 4 bases and V by 6 bases; bases with no gene match: 8. This CDR3 contains 15 residues. Germline assignment: CDR1 LNHDA and CDR2 SQIVND (reference sequence). The chain's CDR3 is CASRGGTGDAYGYTF. The CDR3 DNA follows: TGTGCCAGTAGAGGGGGGACAGGGGATGCCTATGGCTACACCTTC.

V is TRBV15 and J is TRBJ1-4; 9 bases fit TRBD1. The CDR3 has 15 residues. CDR1 and CDR2 (germline): LNHNV, YYDKDF (reference sequence). V shed 1 base, J shed 4 bases, and the junction held 1 base outside the gene matches. The CDR3 bases are TGTGCCACCAGCAGAGCGGGACAGGGTAATGAAAAACTGTTTTTT. This codes for CATSRAGQGNEKLFF.

The J gene is TRBJ1-4, the V gene TRBV29-1, with D maybe TRBD1 (6 bases). V was pared by 7 bases and J by 6 bases, with 18 bases between. Germline loops: CDR1 SQVTM, CDR2 ANQGSEA. This CDR3 has 14 residues. The CDR3 sequence is CSAGAGTGYEKLFF. The CDR3 DNA is TGCAGCGCCGGCGCTGGAACAGGGTATGAAAAACTGTTTTTT.

The chain carries TRBV7-2 and TRBJ2-1; D is ambiguous. Trimming took 1 base from V and 7 from J, leaving 14 bases between them. Germline V gene lookup returns CDR1 SGHTA and CDR2 FQGNSA. This CDR3 has 15 residues. The CDR3 DNA reads TGTGCCAGCAGCTTAGAGAGCTTGCCACCTAATGAGCAGTTCTTC. Its protein product is CASSLESLPPNEQFF.

The chain is built from TRBV4-2 and TRBJ1-2, with D possibly matching TRBD1 (5 bases). The germline V gene has CDR1 LGHNA and CDR2 YNFKEQ. V lost 2 bases and J 8 bases, leaving 18 bases between the germline ends. The CDR3 has 15 residues. CDR3 sequence: CASSQPDSSQEGYTF. As DNA, the CDR3 is TGTGCCAGCAGCCAACCTGACAGTTCCCAGGAGGGCTACACCTTC.

The J gene is TRBJ2-7, the V gene TRBV5-1; 7 nucleotides match TRBD1. Germline V gives CDR1 SGHRS, CDR2 YFSETQ. V shed 0 bases, J shed 2 bases, and the junction held 5 bases outside the gene matches. The CDR3 spans 15 residues. The CDR3 loop is CASSLEPTGAYEQYF. The CDR3 nucleotides are TGCGCCAGCAGCTTGGAACCCACAGGGGCCTACGAGCAGTACTTC.

This chain links TRBV10-3 with TRBJ1-2, with 11 bases aligning to TRBD1. This CDR3 region has 16 residues. V shed 5 bases, J shed 0 bases, and the junction held 5 bases outside the gene matches. Germline CDR1 is ENHRY and CDR2 is SYGVKD. The CDR3 spells CAISPGQGEANYGYTF. The CDR3 DNA is TGTGCCATCAGTCCGGGACAGGGGGAAGCTAACTATGGCTACACCTTC.

The CDR3 region has the DNA TGTGCCAGCAGTGAAGGGGCGCAGGGGTATGGCTACACCTTC. Translation gives CASSEGAQGYGYTF. V is TRBV6-5 and J is TRBJ1-2, with D tentatively TRBD1 (6 bases). The V and J ends lost 5 bases and 5 bases respectively, with 15 bases between them. Germline assignment: CDR1 MNHEY and CDR2 SVGAGI. The CDR3 runs 14 residues.

The chain uses TRBV7-8 and TRBJ1-1; 7 nucleotides match TRBD1. Trimming cost V 5 bases and J 4 bases; bases outside gene matches: 10. There are 15 residues in the CDR3. Per germline, CDR1 SGHVS and CDR2 FQNEAQ. The CDR3 nucleotides are TGTGCCAGCAGCCTCACAGGGGTTTTGGGCACTGAAGCTTTCTTT. Its protein is CASSLTGVLGTEAFF.

The J gene is TRBJ2-1, the V gene TRBV14; TRBD1 agrees at 10 bases. Germline V CDR1 and CDR2: SGHDN, FVKESK. The CDR3 has 15 residues. Trimming removed 5 bases from V and 7 bases from J; junction bases left unmatched: 8. In DNA, the CDR3 is TGTGCCAGCAGCGAGACAGGGGGCTCAGGAAATGAGCAGTTCTTC. This codes for CASSETGGSGNEQFF.

The chain uses TRBV11-1 and TRBJ2-2, with D perhaps given as TRBD1 or TRBD2 (5 bases each). V was shortened by 2 bases and J by 1 base, with 11 bases between the two germline ends. CDR1 and CDR2 (germline): SGHAT, FQDESV (reference sequence). CDR3 length equals 16 residues. The CDR3 region is CASSLYLGVNTGELFF. DNA for the CDR3: TGTGCCAGCAGCTTATACCTGGGGGTGAACACCGGGGAGCTGTTTTTT.

The chain recombines TRBV9 with TRBJ1-2; D is uncertain. The CDR3 is made up of 14 amino acids. Germline CDR1 SGDLS, CDR2 YYNGEE. Deletions cut 0 bases from V and 4 bases from J, with 10 bases between. In DNA form, the CDR3 reads TGTGCCAGCAGCGTAGCGTCGGAAATCTATGGCTACACCTTC. This gives the protein CASSVASEIYGYTF.

The J gene is TRBJ2-3, the V gene TRBV7-9; D possibly corresponds to TRBD2 (6 bases). This CDR3 contains 16 residues. Germline CDR1 reads SEHNR; CDR2 reads FQNEAQ (reference sequence). V was shortened by 1 base and J by 2 bases, with 13 bases between the two germline ends. The CDR3 spells CASSLDMGGTTDTQYF. The CDR3 coding sequence is TGTGCCAGCAGCTTAGATATGGGGGGTACCACAGATACGCAGTATTTT.

The chain recombines TRBV11-2 with TRBJ2-7, with unresolved D. Germline loops: CDR1 SGHAT, CDR2 FQNNGV. Trimming took 1 base from V and 1 from J, leaving 8 bases between them. CDR3 size: 14 residues. The CDR3 loop is CASSLGATSYEQYF. The CDR3 DNA follows: TGTGCCAGCAGCTTAGGTGCCACTTCCTACGAGCAGTACTTC.

This clone was picked up one time. CDR3: CASSLQGKGIGYTF. Written as DNA, the CDR3 is TGTGCCAGCAGCCTCCAGGGGAAAGGGATCGGCTACACCTTC. The J gene is TRBJ1-2, the V gene TRBV14; D is possibly TRBD1 (6 bases). Trimming stripped 4 bases from V and 8 bases from J, with 17 bases between. CDR1 is SGHDN, CDR2 FVKESK, per germline. The CDR3 length is 14 residues.

This chain links TRBV6-1 with TRBJ2-5, with D unclear. CDR1 and CDR2 (germline): MNHNS, SASEGT. This CDR3 has 10 residues. V was pared by 8 bases and J by 2 bases, with 3 bases between. CDR3 coding DNA: TGTGCCAGCTGGCAAGAGACCCAGTACTTC. Translated: CASWQETQYF.

This clone appeared a few times. The chain carries TRBV10-2 and TRBJ1-6; perhaps TRBD1 as D (5 bases). V was shortened by 0 bases and J by 9 bases, with 15 bases between the two germline ends. Germline lookup yields CDR1 WSHSY and CDR2 SAAADI. The CDR3 has 16 amino acids. The chain's CDR3 is CASSESAGGAVSPLHF. The CDR3 DNA reads as TGCGCCAGCAGTGAGTCGGCAGGAGGGGCCGTTTCACCCCTCCACTTT.

The gene calls are TRBV11-3 and TRBJ1-3, with D tentatively TRBD1 (5 bases). V was trimmed by 6 bases and J by 7 bases, leaving 7 bases between them. CDR3 length equals 11 residues. Germline V lookup: CDR1 SGHNT, CDR2 YENEEA. The CDR3 here is CASREGNTIYF. CDR3 in DNA: TGTGCCAGCAGAGAGGGGAACACCATATATTTT. The variable domain in full, with the rest retrieved from reference TRBV11-3 and TRBJ1-3, is EAGVVQSPRYKIIEKKQPVAFWCNPISGHNTLYWYLQNLGQGPELLIRYENEEAVDDSQLPKDRFSAERLKGVDSTLKIQPAELGDSAVYLCASREGNTIYFGEGSWLTVV.